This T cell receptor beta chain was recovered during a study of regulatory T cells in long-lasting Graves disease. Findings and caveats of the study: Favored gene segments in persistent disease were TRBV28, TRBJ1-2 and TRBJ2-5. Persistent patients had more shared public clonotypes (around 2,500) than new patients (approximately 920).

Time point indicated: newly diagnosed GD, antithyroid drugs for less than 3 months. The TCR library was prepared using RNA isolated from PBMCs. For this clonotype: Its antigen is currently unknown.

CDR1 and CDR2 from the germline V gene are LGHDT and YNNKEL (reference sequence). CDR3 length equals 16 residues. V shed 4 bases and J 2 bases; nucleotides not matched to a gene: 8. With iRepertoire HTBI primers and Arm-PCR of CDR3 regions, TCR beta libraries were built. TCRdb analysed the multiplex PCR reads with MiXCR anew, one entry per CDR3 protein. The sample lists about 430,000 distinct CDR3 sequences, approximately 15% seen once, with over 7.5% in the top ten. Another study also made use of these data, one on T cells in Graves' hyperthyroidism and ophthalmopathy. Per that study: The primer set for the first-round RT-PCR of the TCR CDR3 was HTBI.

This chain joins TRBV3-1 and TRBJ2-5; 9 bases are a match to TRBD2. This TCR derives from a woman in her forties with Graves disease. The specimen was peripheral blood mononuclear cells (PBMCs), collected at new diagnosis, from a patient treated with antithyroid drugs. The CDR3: CASSPGLAQNQETQYF. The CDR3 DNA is TGTGCCAGCAGCCCAGGACTAGCGCAGAATCAAGAGACCCAGTACTTC.